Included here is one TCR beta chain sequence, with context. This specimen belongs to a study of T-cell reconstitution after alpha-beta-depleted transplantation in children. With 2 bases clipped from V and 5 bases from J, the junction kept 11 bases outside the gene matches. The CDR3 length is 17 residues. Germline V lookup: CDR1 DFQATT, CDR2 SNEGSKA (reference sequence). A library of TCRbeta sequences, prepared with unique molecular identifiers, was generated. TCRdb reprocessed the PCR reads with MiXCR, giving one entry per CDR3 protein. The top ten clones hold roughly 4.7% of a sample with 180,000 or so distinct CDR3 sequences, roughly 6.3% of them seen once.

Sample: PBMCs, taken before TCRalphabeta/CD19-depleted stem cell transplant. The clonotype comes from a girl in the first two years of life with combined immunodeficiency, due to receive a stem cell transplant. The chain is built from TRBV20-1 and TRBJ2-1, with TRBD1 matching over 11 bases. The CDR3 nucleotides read TGCAGTGCTAGATTCCGACGGACAGGGGGCCCGGACAATGAGCAGTTCTTC. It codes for CSARFRRTGGPDNEQFF.